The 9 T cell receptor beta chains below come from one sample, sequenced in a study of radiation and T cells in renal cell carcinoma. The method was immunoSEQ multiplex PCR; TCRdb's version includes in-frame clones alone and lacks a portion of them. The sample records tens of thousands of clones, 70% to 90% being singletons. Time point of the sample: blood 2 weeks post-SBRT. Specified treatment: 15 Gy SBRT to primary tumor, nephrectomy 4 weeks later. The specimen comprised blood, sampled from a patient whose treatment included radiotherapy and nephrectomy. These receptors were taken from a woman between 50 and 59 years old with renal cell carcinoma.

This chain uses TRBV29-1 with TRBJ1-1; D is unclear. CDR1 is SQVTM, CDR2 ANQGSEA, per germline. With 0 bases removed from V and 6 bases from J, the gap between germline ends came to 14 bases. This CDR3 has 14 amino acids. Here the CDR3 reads CSVEDWRVNAEAFF. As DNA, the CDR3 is TGCAGCGTTGAAGACTGGCGTGTTAACGCTGAAGCTTTCTTT. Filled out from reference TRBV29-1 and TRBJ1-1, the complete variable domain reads SAVISQKPSRDICQRGTSLTIQCQVDSQVTMMFWYRQQPGQSLTLIATANQGSEATYESGFVIDKFPISRPNLTFSTLTVSNMSPEDSSIYLCSVEDWRVNAEAFFGQGTRLTVV.

CDR3 bases: TGTGCCAGCAGTTTATCGCCCTCCACCAACCTTGGAGCTGAAGCTTTCTTT. It encodes CASSLSPSTNLGAEAFF. The chain couples TRBV27 to TRBJ1-1; D not resolved. The germline CDR1 and CDR2 sequences are MNHEY and SMNVEV (reference sequence). CDR3 length: 17 residues. Trimming stripped 0 bases from V and 6 bases from J, with 20 bases between.

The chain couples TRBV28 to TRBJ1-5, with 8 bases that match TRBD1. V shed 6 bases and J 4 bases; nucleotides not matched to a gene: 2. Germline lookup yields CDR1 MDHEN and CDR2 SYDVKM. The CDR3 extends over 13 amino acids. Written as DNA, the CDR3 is TGTGCCAGCAGAACAGGGGGAAATCAGCCCCAGCATTTT. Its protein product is CASRTGGNQPQHF. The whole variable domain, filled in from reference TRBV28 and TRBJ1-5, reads DVKVTQSSRYLVKRTGEKVFLECVQDMDHENMFWYRQDPGLGLRLIYFSYDVKMKEKGDIPEGYSVSREKKERFSLILESASTNQTSMYLCASRTGGNQPQHFGDGTRLSIL.

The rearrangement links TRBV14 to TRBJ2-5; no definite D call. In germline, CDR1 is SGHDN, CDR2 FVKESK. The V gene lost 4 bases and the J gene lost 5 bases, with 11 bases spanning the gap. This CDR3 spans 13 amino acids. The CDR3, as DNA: TGTGCCAGCAGCCCTGGTTCTATCGAGACCCAGTACTTC. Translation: CASSPGSIETQYF.

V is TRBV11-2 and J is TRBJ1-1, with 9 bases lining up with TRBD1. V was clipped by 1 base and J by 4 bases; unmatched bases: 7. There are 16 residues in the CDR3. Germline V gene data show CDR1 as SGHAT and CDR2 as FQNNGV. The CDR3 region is CASSLVPLTGGTEAFF. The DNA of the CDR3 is TGTGCCAGCAGCTTAGTCCCCCTGACAGGGGGCACTGAAGCTTTCTTT.

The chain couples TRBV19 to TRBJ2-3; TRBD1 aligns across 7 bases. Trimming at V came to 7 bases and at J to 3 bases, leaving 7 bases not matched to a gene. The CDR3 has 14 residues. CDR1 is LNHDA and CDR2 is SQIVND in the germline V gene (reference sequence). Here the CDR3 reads CASIDPRGTDTQYF. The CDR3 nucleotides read TGTGCCAGTATCGATCCCAGGGGGACAGATACGCAGTATTTT.

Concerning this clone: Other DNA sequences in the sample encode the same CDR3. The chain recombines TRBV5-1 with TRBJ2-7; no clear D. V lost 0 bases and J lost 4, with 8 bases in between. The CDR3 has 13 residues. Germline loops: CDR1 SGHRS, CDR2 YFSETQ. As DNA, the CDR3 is TGCGCCAGCAGCTTGGGCCAGGATTACGAGCAGTACTTC. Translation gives CASSLGQDYEQYF.

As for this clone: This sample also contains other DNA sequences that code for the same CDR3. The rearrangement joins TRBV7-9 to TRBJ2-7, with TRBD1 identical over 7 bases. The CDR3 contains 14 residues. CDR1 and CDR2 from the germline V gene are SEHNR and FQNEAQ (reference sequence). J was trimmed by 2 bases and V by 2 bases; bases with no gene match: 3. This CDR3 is CASSLSQGAYEQYF. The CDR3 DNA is TGTGCCAGCAGCTTAAGTCAGGGGGCCTACGAGCAGTACTTC.

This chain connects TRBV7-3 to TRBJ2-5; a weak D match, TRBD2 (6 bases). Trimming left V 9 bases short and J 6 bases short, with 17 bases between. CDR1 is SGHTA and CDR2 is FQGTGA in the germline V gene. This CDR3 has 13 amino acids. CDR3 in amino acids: CASLNGRGKTQYF. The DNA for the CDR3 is TGTGCCAGTTTAAACGGGCGGGGCAAGACCCAGTACTTC.